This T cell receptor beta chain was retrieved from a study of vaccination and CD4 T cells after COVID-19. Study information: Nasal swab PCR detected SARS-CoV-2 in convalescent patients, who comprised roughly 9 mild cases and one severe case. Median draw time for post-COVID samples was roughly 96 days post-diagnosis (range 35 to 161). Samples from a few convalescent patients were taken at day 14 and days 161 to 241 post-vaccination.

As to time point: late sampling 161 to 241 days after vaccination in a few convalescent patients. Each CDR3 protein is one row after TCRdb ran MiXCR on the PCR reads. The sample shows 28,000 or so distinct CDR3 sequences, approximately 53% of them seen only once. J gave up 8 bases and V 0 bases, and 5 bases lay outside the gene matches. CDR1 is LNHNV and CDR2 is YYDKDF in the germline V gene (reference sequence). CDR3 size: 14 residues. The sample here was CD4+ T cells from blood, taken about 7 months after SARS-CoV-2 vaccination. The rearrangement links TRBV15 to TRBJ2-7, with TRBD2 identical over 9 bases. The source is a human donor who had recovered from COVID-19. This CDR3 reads CATSRDFSGSQQYF. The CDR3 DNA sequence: TGTGCCACCAGCAGAGATTTTAGCGGGAGCCAGCAGTACTTC.